This entry concerns a single TCR beta chain. Its antigen is not known. Given a much more abundant clone one base away, this may be a read error. This sample is part of a study of Graves' ophthalmopathy and Graves' hyperthyroidism. Study background: The stable label applied to hyperthyroidism with no ophthalmopathy within 18 months of follow-up.

This CDR3 spans 13 amino acids. Germline CDR1 and CDR2: LNHDA and SQIVND (reference sequence). Trimming shortened V by 3 bases and J by 2 bases, and 8 bases separated the two germline ends. Study results and caveats: A model of 13 signatures distinguished ophthalmopathy from stable hyperthyroidism at around 90% sensitivity and 81.08% specificity. Blood also held most thyroid clonotypes expanded above 0.001 frequency.

Only newly diagnosed hyperthyroidism patients aged 18 to 65, with under 2 months' duration, were enrolled. Investigators amplified TCR beta CDR3 regions from RNA transcripts. The first-round RT-PCR employed HTBI primers together with the Qiagen OneStep RT-PCR kit. A multiplex PCR was then performed as the second round. From the multiplex PCR reads, TCRdb called clonotypes with MiXCR, one entry per CDR3 protein. Among approximately 540,000 distinct CDR3 sequences listed, roughly 39% were seen once. The sample consisted of peripheral blood or thyroid tissue (not recorded which). The chain recombines TRBV19 with TRBJ2-7; D gene ambiguous. This TCR was recovered from an adult man with Graves' hyperthyroidism. This chain's CDR3 is CASSMGPAYEQYF. The CDR3 DNA reads as TGTGCCAGTAGTATGGGCCCCGCCTACGAGCAGTACTTC.